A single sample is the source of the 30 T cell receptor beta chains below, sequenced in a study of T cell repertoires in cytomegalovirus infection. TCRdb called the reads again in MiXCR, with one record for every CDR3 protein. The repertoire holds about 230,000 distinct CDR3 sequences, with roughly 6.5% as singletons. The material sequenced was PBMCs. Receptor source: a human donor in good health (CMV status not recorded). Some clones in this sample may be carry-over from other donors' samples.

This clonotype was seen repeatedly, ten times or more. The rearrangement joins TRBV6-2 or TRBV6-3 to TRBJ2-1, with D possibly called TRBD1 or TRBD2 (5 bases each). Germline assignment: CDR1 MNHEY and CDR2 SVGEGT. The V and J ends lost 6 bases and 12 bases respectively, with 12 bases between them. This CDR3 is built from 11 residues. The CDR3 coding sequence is TGTGCCAGCAGGGGACGAGACGGGCAGTTCTTC. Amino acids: CASRGRDGQFF.

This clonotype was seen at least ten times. As DNA, the CDR3 is TGTGCCAGCAGTTTATGGCGAGGCTACACCTTC. It encodes CASSLWRGYTF. The rearrangement joins TRBV28 to TRBJ1-2, with unresolved D. Deletions cut 0 bases from V and 8 bases from J, with 4 bases between. The CDR3 sequence is 11 residues long. Germline CDR1 and CDR2: MDHEN and SYDVKM.

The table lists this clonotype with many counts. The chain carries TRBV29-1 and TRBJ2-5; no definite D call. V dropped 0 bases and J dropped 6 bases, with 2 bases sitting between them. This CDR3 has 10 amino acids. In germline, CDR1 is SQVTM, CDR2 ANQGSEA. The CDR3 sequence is CSVEEKTQYF. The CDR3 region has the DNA TGCAGCGTTGAAGAGAAGACCCAGTACTTC.

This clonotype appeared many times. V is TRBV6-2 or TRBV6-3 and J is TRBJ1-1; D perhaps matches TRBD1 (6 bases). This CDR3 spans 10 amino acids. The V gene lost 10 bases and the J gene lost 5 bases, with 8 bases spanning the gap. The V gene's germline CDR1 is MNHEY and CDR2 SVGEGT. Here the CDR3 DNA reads TGTGCCACCCAGGGGACTGAAGCTTTCTTT. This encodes CATQGTEAFF.

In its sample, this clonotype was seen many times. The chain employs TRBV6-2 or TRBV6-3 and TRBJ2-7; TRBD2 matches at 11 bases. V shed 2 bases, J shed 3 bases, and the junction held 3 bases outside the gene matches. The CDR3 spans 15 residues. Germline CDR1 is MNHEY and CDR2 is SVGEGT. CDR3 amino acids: CASSYLGTSGYEQYF. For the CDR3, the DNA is TGTGCCAGCAGTTACCTCGGGACTAGCGGCTACGAGCAGTACTTC.

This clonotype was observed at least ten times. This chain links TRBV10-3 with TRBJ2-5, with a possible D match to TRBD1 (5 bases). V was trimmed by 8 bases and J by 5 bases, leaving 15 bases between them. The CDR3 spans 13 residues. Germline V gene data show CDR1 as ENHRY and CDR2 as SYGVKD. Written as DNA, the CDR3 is TGTGCCATCTCACAGGAAAAGGTGGAGACCCAGTACTTC. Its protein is CAISQEKVETQYF.

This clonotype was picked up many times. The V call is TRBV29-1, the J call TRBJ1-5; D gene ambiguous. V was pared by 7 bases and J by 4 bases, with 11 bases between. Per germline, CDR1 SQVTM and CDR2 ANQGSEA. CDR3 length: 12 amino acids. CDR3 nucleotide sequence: TGCAGCGCTTCGGACGGGAATCAGCCCCAGCATTTT. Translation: CSASDGNQPQHF.

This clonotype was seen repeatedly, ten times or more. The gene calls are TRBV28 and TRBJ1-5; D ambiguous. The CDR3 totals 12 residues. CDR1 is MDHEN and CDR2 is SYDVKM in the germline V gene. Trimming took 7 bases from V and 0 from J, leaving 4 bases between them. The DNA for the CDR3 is TGTGCCAGCAAGGCTAGCAATCAGCCCCAGCATTTT. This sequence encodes CASKASNQPQHF.

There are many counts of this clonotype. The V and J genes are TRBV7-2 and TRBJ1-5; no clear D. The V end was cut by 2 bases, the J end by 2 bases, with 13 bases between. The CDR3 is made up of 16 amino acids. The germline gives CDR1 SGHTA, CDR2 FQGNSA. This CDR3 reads CASSLRGVRGNQPQHF. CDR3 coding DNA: TGTGCCAGCAGCTTACGCGGGGTTAGGGGCAATCAGCCCCAGCATTTT.

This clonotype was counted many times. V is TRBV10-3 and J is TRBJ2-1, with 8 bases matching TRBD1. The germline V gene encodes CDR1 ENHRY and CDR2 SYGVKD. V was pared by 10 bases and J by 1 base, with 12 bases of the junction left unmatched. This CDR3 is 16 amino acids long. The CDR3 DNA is TGTGCCACTAAGGCAGGGGGCGAATCGTCCTACAATGAGCAGTTCTTC. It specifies CATKAGGESSYNEQFF.

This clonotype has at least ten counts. CDR3 in amino acids: CASSLLGEGYGEAFF. CDR3 DNA: TGTGCCAGCAGCTTACTCGGGGAGGGGTATGGTGAAGCTTTCTTT. The V gene is TRBV7-6, the J gene TRBJ1-1; TRBD1 is a possible D gene (5 bases). This CDR3 is built from 15 residues. CDR1 and CDR2 (germline): SGHVS, FNYEAQ. Trimming shortened V by 2 bases and J by 7 bases, and 17 bases separated the two germline ends.

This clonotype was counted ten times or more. The CDR3 DNA reads as TGCGCCAGCAGCTTGGTCGCTACAGGGAACAATGAGCAGTTCTTC. It encodes CASSLVATGNNEQFF. V and J are TRBV5-1 and TRBJ2-1; the D gene is possibly TRBD1 (6 bases). CDR3 length: 15 amino acids. V lost 0 bases and J 5 bases, leaving 12 bases between the germline ends. The germline CDR1 and CDR2 sequences are SGHRS and YFSETQ.

CDR3 in DNA: TGTGCCAGCAGCGCCGCGGAAAGAGATACGCAGTATTTT. Translated, it gives CASSAAERDTQYF. The chain employs TRBV9 and TRBJ2-3; no clear D gene. V lost 3 bases and J lost 5, with 10 bases in between. This CDR3 has 13 amino acids. Germline CDR1 reads SGDLS; CDR2 reads YYNGEE.

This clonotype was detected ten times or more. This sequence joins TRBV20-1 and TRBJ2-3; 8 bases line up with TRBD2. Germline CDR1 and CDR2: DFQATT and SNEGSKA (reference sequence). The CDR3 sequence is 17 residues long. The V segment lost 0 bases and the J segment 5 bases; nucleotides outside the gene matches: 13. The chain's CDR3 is CSARDSRAGGSGDTQYF. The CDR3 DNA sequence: TGCAGTGCTAGAGATAGTAGGGCGGGGGGATCGGGAGATACGCAGTATTTT.

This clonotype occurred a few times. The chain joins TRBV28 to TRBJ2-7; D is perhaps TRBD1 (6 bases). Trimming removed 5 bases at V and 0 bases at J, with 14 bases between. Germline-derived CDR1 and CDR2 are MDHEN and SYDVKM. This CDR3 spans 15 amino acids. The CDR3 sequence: CASSLTGLPSYEQYF. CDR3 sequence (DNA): TGTGCCAGCAGTCTCACAGGGCTTCCCTCCTACGAGCAGTACTTC.

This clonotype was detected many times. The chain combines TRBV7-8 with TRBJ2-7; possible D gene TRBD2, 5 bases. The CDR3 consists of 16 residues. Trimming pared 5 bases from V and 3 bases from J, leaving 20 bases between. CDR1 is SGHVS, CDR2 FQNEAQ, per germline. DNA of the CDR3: TGTGCCAGCAGCAAAATCGGGGTAGCGCCGGACTACGAGCAGTACTTC. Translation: CASSKIGVAPDYEQYF. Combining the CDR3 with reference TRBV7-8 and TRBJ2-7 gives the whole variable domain GAGVSQSPRYKVAKRGQDVALRCDPISGHVSLFWYQQALGQGPEFLTYFQNEAQLDKSGLPSDRFFAERPEGSVSTLKIQRTQQEDSAVYLCASSKIGVAPDYEQYFGPGTRLTVT.

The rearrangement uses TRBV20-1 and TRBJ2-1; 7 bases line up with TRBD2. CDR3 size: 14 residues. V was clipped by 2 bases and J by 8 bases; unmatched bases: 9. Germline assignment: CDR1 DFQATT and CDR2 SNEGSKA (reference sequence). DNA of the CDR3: TGCAGTGCTAGAAGCCTAGCGGTTCTGTATGAGCAGTTCTTC. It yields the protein CSARSLAVLYEQFF.

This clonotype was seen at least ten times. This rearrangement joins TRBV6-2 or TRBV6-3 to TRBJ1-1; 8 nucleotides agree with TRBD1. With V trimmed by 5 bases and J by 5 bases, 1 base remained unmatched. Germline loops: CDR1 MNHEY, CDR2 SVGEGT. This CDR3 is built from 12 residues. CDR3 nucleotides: TGTGCCAGCAGTCGGACAGGGACTGAAGCTTTCTTT. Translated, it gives CASSRTGTEAFF.

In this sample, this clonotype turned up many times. Here the CDR3 reads CASSSWLAIQETQYF. DNA for the CDR3: TGTGCCAGCAGCTCCTGGCTAGCGATTCAAGAGACCCAGTACTTC. The chain joins TRBV7-2 to TRBJ2-5, with a tentative D call TRBD2 (6 bases). This CDR3 has 15 amino acids. Germline V CDR1 and CDR2: SGHTA, FQGNSA. The V and J ends lost 4 bases and 2 bases respectively, with 14 bases between them.

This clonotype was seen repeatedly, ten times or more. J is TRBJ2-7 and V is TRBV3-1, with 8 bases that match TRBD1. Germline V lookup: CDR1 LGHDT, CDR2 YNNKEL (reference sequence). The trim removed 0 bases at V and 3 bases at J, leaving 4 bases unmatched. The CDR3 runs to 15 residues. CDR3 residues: CASSQEDREVYEQYF. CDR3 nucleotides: TGTGCCAGCAGCCAAGAGGACAGGGAGGTCTACGAGCAGTACTTC.

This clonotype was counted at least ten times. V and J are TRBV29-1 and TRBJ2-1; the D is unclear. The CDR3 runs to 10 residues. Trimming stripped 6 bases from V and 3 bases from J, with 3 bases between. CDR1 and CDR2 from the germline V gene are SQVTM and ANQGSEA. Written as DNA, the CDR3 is TGCAGCGTATTCTACAATGAGCAGTTCTTC. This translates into CSVFYNEQFF.

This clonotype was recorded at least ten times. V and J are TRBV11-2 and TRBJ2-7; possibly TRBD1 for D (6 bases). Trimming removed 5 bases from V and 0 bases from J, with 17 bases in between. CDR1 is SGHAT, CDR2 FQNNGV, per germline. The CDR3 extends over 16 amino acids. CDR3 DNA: TGTGCCAGCAGCCTCCTCCGACAGGTCAGCTCCTACGAGCAGTACTTC. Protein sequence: CASSLLRQVSSYEQYF.

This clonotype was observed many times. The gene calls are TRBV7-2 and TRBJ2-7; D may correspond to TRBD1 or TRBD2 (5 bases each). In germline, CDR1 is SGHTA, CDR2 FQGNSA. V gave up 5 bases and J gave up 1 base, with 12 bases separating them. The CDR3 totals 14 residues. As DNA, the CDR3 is TGTGCCAGCAGCACCCAGGGCGGGTCCTACGAGCAGTACTTC. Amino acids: CASSTQGGSYEQYF.

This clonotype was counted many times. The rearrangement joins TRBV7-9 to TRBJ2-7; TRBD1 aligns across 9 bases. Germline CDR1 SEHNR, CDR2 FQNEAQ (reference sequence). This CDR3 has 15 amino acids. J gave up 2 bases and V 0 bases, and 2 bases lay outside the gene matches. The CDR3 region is CASSLAGQGPYEQYF. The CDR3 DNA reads TGTGCCAGCAGCTTAGCAGGACAGGGGCCCTACGAGCAGTACTTC.

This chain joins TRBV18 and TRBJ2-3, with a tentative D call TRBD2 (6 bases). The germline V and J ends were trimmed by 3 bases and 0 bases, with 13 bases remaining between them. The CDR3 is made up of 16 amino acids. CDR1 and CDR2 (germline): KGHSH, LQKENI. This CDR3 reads CASSPLAKSSTDTQYF. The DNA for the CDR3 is TGTGCCAGCTCACCTCTAGCGAAATCTAGCACAGATACGCAGTATTTT.

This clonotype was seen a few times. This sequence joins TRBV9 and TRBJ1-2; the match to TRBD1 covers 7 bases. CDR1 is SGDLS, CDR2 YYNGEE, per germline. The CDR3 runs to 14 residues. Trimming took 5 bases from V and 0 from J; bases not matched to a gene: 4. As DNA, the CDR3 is TGTGCCAGCAGTGACAGGGTTTCTAACTATGGCTACACCTTC. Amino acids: CASSDRVSNYGYTF.

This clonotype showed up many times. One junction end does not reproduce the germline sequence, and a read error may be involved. CDR3 protein: CASSLDSHGNPGLGGYTF. The CDR3 region has the DNA TGTGCCAGTAGTCTAGACTCCCACGGTAACCCGGGCTTAGGAGGCTACACCTTC. The V and J genes are TRBV19 and TRBJ1-2; D not certain. CDR1 and CDR2 from the germline V gene are LNHDA and SQIVND (reference sequence). The CDR3 runs to 18 residues.

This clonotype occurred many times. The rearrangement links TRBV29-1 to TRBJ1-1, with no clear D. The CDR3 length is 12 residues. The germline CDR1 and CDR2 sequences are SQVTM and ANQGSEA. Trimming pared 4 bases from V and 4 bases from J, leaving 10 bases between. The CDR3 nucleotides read TGCAGCGTTGGATTTTGGCTCACTGAAGCTTTCTTT. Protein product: CSVGFWLTEAFF.

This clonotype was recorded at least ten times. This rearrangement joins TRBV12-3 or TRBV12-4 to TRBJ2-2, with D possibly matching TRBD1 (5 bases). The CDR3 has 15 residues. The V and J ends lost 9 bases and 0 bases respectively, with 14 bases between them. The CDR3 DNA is TGTGCCAGTTCCTCGGACATCACGAACACCGGGGAGCTGTTTTTT. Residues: CASSSDITNTGELFF.

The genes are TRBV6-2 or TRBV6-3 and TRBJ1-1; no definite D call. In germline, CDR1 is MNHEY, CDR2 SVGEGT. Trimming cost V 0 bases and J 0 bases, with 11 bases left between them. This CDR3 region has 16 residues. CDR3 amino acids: CASSYSGFFMNTEAFF. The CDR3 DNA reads TGTGCCAGCAGTTACTCGGGGTTTTTCATGAACACTGAAGCTTTCTTT.